Sequencing of this T cell receptor (beta chain) was carried out in a study of CD8+ T cells in alopecia areata. The wider study: Female C3H/HeJ mice aged roughly 7-11 weeks received skin from spontaneously alopecic C3H/HeJ graft donors aged about 6-13 months. Study results and limitations: Lesional scalp exceeded normal scalp in clonality, especially in alopecia totalis/universalis. It was less clear whether patients shared TCRs than it was in mice, possibly because of HLA. Scalp repertoires also include resident alphabeta T cells from normal skin.

Cells from pooled cutaneous lymph nodes were sorted by CD4, CD8alpha, NKG2D, NKG2ACE and other markers. Germline V gene data show CDR1 as FNHDT and CDR2 as SITEND (reference sequence). This CDR3 spans 14 amino acids. This clone has only a few counts. Its antigen is not identified. The gene names given are mouse names. Read coverage stops 4 residues before the CDR3 terminus; the germline J gene supplies the remainder. Isolated RNA was reverse transcribed into cDNA used as the sequencing template. The repertoire was sequenced with immunoSEQ multiplex PCR; TCRdb's copy has only in-frame clones and lacks some. The repertoire yields 270,000 or so clones, none seen only once; the top ten contain roughly 1.2%.

The specimen sequenced was CD4+ T cells sorted from a lymph node. The chain is built from TRBV19 and TRBJ2-2; perhaps TRBD1 as D (5 bases). The source of this sequence is a C3H/HeJ mouse with alopecia areata. The MHC haplotype of this mouse line is H2-k. CDR3 sequence: CASSIRGRGGQLYF. The sequenced part of the CDR3 DNA is TGTGCCAGCAGTATACGGGGAAGGGGCGGG.